This TCR beta chain was identified during a study of shared T cell receptors in the human thymus. Sequencing used immunoSEQ multiplex PCR; TCRdb keeps in-frame clones, though not all of them. The sample shows roughly 410,000 clones, approximately 95% of them seen only once. The CDR3 has 11 amino acids. The V gene lost 4 bases and the J gene lost 5 bases, with 6 bases spanning the gap. Germline CDR1 reads GTSNPN; CDR2 reads SVGIG (reference sequence). The specimen sequenced was thymocytes. This TCR came from a human donor. The rearrangement uses TRBV30 and TRBJ1-3; D is unclear. The CDR3 reads CAWIFRNTIYF. The DNA for the CDR3 is TGTGCCTGGATTTTTCGAAACACCATATATTTT.